One TCR beta chain is described in this entry. Its antigen is undetermined. Profiling relied on immunoSEQ multiplex PCR, and the TCRdb table lists in-frame clones only, not all of them. This sample carries about 41,000 clones, roughly 95% of them seen once, and the ten largest clones take less than 0.65%. This specimen belongs to a study of graft-versus-host responses after intestinal transplantation. Study in general: Grafts were multivisceral, liver-intestinal, or isolated intestinal.

Germline V gene data show CDR1 as MRHNA and CDR2 as SNTAGT. The CDR3 loop spans 14 amino acids. Trimming cost V 3 bases and J 6 bases; bases outside gene matches: 1. Source: unstimulated CD8+ T cells sorted from spleen or lymph node cells, taken before transplant. This chain connects TRBV6-4 to TRBJ2-1; 11 bases are shared with TRBD2. This sequence originates from a human donor who was the organ donor for an intestinal transplant. The CDR3 DNA reads TGTGCCAGCAGTGAACTAGCGGGGGCCAATGAGCAGTTCTTC. It translates to CASSELAGANEQFF.